What follows are 10 T cell receptor beta chains derived from one specimen sequenced in a study of T cells expressing NK-cell markers (TCRdb year 2020). The library relied on 5' RACE. These reads were obtained on an Illumina HiSeq 2000. The reads were reprocessed in TCRdb, with one entry per CDR3 protein sequence and no accompanying DNA. The sample's clone listing holds about 460,000 distinct CDR3 sequences. The top ten constitute roughly 1.4% of the sample. Sequenced: blood T cells: a sorted CD56 or NKG2C T cell subset, CD4+ or CD8+ T cells, or bulk PBMC T cells (not recorded which). These receptors were obtained from a woman between 50 and 59 years old in good health. Donor details come from another sample of the same person, matched by shared clones.

The chain recombines TRBV20-1 with TRBJ2-1. This CDR3 is 16 amino acids long. The germline gives CDR1 DFQATT, CDR2 SNEGSKA (reference sequence). CDR3 protein: CSASLLRREGLNEQFF.

This chain uses TRBV29-1 with TRBJ2-2; TCRdb's D call, TRBD1, is unchecked because there is no DNA. The CDR3 runs to 14 residues. Germline CDR1 and CDR2: SQVTM and ANQGSEA. CDR3: CSVGSRGGTGELFF.

The V gene is TRBV7-8, the J gene TRBJ1-5; the TCRdb call, TRBD1, lacks DNA for checking. Germline CDR1 and CDR2: SGHVS and FQNEAQ. The CDR3 is 15 amino acids. The CDR3 region is CASSLVGDLNQPQHF.

This chain connects TRBV6-2 or TRBV6-3 to TRBJ2-7; TCRdb proposes TRBD1, but this gene call is untestable without DNA. This CDR3 region has 17 residues. Germline V gene lookup returns CDR1 MNHEY and CDR2 SVGEGT. CDR3 amino acids: CASSYSRFRGRPYEQYF.

This sequence joins TRBV5-6 and TRBJ2-3; without DNA, the TCRdb call of TRBD2 cannot be checked. CDR3 length: 15 residues. Germline CDR1 is SGHDT and CDR2 is YYEEEE. The CDR3 sequence is CASRPLATSTDTQYF. The full variable domain, rest sourced from reference TRBV5-6 and TRBJ2-3, is DAGVTQSPTHLIKTRGQQVTLRCSPKSGHDTVSWYQQALGQGPQFIFQYYEEEERQRGNFPDRFSGHQFPNYSSELNVNALLLGDSALYLCASRPLATSTDTQYFGPGTRLTVL.

The chain links TRBV12-3 or TRBV12-4 to TRBJ2-5; lacking DNA, the TRBD2 call made by TCRdb goes unchecked. There are 17 residues in the CDR3. The CDR3 sequence: CASSLAVGLRREETQYF.

The gene calls are TRBV7-9 and TRBJ2-3; TCRdb's D call, TRBD2, is unchecked because there is no DNA. This CDR3 contains 17 residues. Germline CDR1 reads SEHNR; CDR2 reads FQNEAQ (reference sequence). The CDR3 here is CASSLGDRGRVTDTQYF.

This chain links TRBV7-6 with TRBJ1-3; TCRdb's assignment of TRBD1 cannot be checked, as there is no DNA. Germline V gene data show CDR1 as SGHVS and CDR2 as FNYEAQ. This CDR3 region has 18 residues. The CDR3 loop is CASSLSASGGGSGNTIYF. The full variable domain, rest sourced from reference TRBV7-6 and TRBJ1-3, is GAGVSQSPRYKVTKRGQDVALRCDPISGHVSLYWYRQALGQGPEFLTYFNYEAQQDKSGLPNDRFSAERPEGSISTLTIQRTEQRDSAMYRCASSLSASGGGSGNTIYFGEGSWLTVV.

CDR3 amino acids: CAGSVTRTDTQYF. This chain links TRBV10-3 with TRBJ2-3; checking the TCRdb D call of TRBD2 is not possible without DNA. Germline CDR1 and CDR2: ENHRY and SYGVKD. CDR3 length: 13 amino acids.

The rearrangement links TRBV7-8 to TRBJ2-3; as DNA is missing, the TRBD1 call by TCRdb cannot be tested. Per the germline V gene, CDR1 is SGHVS and CDR2 is FQNEAQ. CDR3 length: 15 residues. The CDR3 sequence is CASSSRDSYTDTQYF.